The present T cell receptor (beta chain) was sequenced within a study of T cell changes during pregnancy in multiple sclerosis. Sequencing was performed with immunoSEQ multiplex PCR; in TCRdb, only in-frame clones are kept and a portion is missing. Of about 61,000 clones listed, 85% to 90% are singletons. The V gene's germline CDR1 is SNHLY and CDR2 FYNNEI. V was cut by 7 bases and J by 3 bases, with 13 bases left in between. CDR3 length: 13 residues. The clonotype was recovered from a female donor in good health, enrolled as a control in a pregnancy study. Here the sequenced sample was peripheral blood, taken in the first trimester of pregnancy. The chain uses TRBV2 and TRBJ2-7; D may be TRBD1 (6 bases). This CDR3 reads CASMTDRLYEQYF. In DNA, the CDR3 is TGTGCCAGCATGACCGACAGGCTCTACGAGCAGTACTTC. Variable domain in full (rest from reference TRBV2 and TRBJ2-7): EPEVTQTPSHQVTQMGQEVILRCVPISNHLYFYWYRQILGQKVEFLVSFYNNEISEKSEIFDDQFSVERPDGSNFTLKIRSTKLEDSAMYFCASMTDRLYEQYFGPGTRLTVT.